Listed below are T cell receptor beta chains from one sample, sequenced in a study of T cell responses to AZD1222 COVID-19 vaccine. The data were produced by immunoSEQ multiplex PCR, yet TCRdb's version contains in-frame clones alone and is incomplete. This table holds over 140,000 clones. The sequenced sample consisted of peripheral blood. All receptors come from an adult in good health. The CDR3 runs from the conserved cysteine through the conserved F or W. The D gene is left open where the match is weak. The size of a clone is reported for some rows only, either as once, few or many, or as a class for expanded clones.

V: TRBV21-1; size: -; D: -; J: TRBJ1-1; DNA: TGTGCCAGCAGCAATAAACCGGGGTGGAACACTGAAGCTTTCTTT; CDR3: CASSNKPGWNTEAFF
V: TRBV29-1; size: -; D: -; J: TRBJ2-1; DNA: TGCAGCGTCCATAGGTCCTACAATGAGCAGTTCTTC; CDR3: CSVHRSYNEQFF
V: TRBV7-9; size: medium-sized; D: TRBD1; J: TRBJ1-2; DNA: TGTGCCAGCAGCTTAGGGAAAACAGGGGGTATTAACTATGGCTACACCTTC; CDR3: CASSLGKTGGINYGYTF
V: TRBV6-5; size: -; D: -; J: TRBJ1-4; DNA: TGTGCCAGCAGTCCCGGACGGGGAAGTGAAAAACTGTTTTTT; CDR3: CASSPGRGSEKLFF
V: TRBV3-1/TRBV3-2; size: -; D: -; J: TRBJ1-3; DNA: TGTGCCAGCAGCCATCGTAGGGGGACTGGAAACACCATATATTTT; CDR3: CASSHRRGTGNTIYF
V: TRBV19; size: -; D: -; J: TRBJ1-1; DNA: TGTGCCAGTAGTACCGGAGGGTGGTTGGCGAACACTGAAGCTTTCTTT; CDR3: CASSTGGWLANTEAFF
V: TRBV5-6; size: -; D: -; J: TRBJ1-1; DNA: TGTGCCAGCAGCCCTCGACTTAGGAACATGGCTGAAGCTTTCTTT; CDR3: CASSPRLRNMAEAFF
V: TRBV6-5; size: -; D: -; J: TRBJ1-1; DNA: TGTGCCAGCAGTTACTATGGGGACACCTACACTGAAGCTTTCTTT; CDR3: CASSYYGDTYTEAFF
V: TRBV27; size: -; D: -; J: TRBJ2-5; DNA: TGTGCCAGCAGTTGGGCACTCCAAGAGACCCAGTACTTC; CDR3: CASSWALQETQYF
V: TRBV5-5; size: -; D: -; J: TRBJ1-2; DNA: TGTGCCAGCAGCCCAGGACTGCTCCTTCGGGGGGGCTACACCTTC; CDR3: CASSPGLLLRGGYTF
V: TRBV6-6; size: -; D: TRBD1; J: TRBJ1-2; DNA: TGTGCCAGCAGTTCAGGGACAGGGGTCGGCTACACCTTC; CDR3: CASSSGTGVGYTF
V: TRBV2; size: -; D: -; J: TRBJ2-7; DNA: TGTGCCAGCAGTGTGTGGGGCGAGCAGTACTTC; CDR3: CASSVWGEQYF
V: TRBV6-4; size: -; D: -; J: TRBJ2-1; DNA: TGTGCCAGCAGTGACTCGTGGGGGAGCCACAATGAGCAGTTCTTC; CDR3: CASSDSWGSHNEQFF
V: TRBV30; size: -; D: -; J: TRBJ1-2; DNA: TGTGCCTGGAGTGTACAGGGAAATACCCACTATGGCTACACCTTC; CDR3: CAWSVQGNTHYGYTF
V: TRBV2; size: -; D: TRBD2; J: TRBJ2-7; DNA: TGTGCCAGTCGTGCCTATAGCGGGGGCTACTACGAGCAGTACTTC; CDR3: CASRAYSGGYYEQYF
V: TRBV5-1; size: -; D: TRBD2; J: TRBJ2-1; DNA: TGCGCCAGCAGCTGGGGGACTAGCGGGGTTGAGCAGTTCTTC; CDR3: CASSWGTSGVEQFF
V: TRBV4-3; size: -; D: -; J: TRBJ2-6; DNA: TGCGCCAGCAGCCAAGATCGACGGGCTGGGGCCAACGTCCTGACTTTC; CDR3: CASSQDRRAGANVLTF
V: TRBV2; size: -; D: -; J: TRBJ2-3; DNA: TGTGCCAGCAGACTGGACTACTCGGGTACGCAGTATTTT; CDR3: CASRLDYSGTQYF
V: TRBV9; size: -; D: -; J: TRBJ1-1; DNA: TGTGCCAGCAGCGTAGCATTTGGGCAGGAAGCTTTCTTT; CDR3: CASSVAFGQEAFF
V: TRBV27; size: -; D: -; J: TRBJ1-1; DNA: TGTGCCAGCGGCCTCGGGTTTGAAGCTTTCTTT; CDR3: CASGLGFEAFF
V: TRBV14; size: -; D: TRBD1; J: TRBJ1-1; DNA: TGTGCCAGCAGCCAGAGGGGGCTCGGCACTGAAGCTTTCTTT; CDR3: CASSQRGLGTEAFF
V: TRBV6-1; size: -; D: -; J: TRBJ2-5; DNA: TGTGCCAGCAGTGAAATCGGGGGTACTCAAGAGACCCAGTACTTC; CDR3: CASSEIGGTQETQYF
V: TRBV9; size: -; D: TRBD1; J: TRBJ2-3; DNA: TGTGCCAGCAGCGTATACAGGGGCGGTAGCACAGATACGCAGTATTTT; CDR3: CASSVYRGGSTDTQYF
V: TRBV12-3/TRBV12-4; size: -; D: -; J: TRBJ1-1; DNA: TGTGCCAGCAGTTTTGACAGAGACCTAGAAGCTTTCTTT; CDR3: CASSFDRDLEAFF
V: TRBV3-1/TRBV3-2; size: -; D: -; J: TRBJ1-1; DNA: TGTGCCAGCAGCCCCTCAACACAGAACACTGAAGCTTTCTTT; CDR3: CASSPSTQNTEAFF
V: TRBV6-5; size: -; D: -; J: TRBJ2-4; DNA: TGTGCCAGCAGTTACGGATTAGCCAAAAACATTCAGTACTTC; CDR3: CASSYGLAKNIQYF
V: TRBV6-5; size: -; D: -; J: TRBJ1-4; DNA: TGTGCCAGCAGCCGCTGGGGGGAAAAACTGTTTTTT; CDR3: CASSRWGEKLFF
V: TRBV3-1/TRBV3-2; size: -; D: -; J: TRBJ1-2; DNA: TGTGCCAGCAGTCAATGGAGGGGCGTCTCCTATGGCTACACCTTC; CDR3: CASSQWRGVSYGYTF
V: TRBV7-9; size: -; D: -; J: TRBJ1-2; DNA: TGTGCCAGCAGGTTCCGCACGGACCTGGCAGGCTACACCTTC; CDR3: CASRFRTDLAGYTF
V: TRBV5-5; size: -; D: TRBD1; J: TRBJ2-3; DNA: TGTGCCAGCAGCTTGGTCCAGGGGGCCGGAGATACGCAGTATTTT; CDR3: CASSLVQGAGDTQYF
V: TRBV9; size: -; D: -; J: TRBJ2-1; DNA: TGTGCCAGCAGGGTCCCTTCGGGGGGCCAGAGCTCCTACAATGAGCAGTTCTTC; CDR3: CASRVPSGGQSSYNEQFF
V: TRBV18; size: -; D: TRBD2; J: TRBJ2-3; DNA: TGTGCCAGCTCACTAGCGGGGGGCAGCACAGATACGCAGTATTTT; CDR3: CASSLAGGSTDTQYF
V: TRBV19; size: -; D: TRBD1; J: TRBJ1-6; DNA: TGTGCCAGTCGACAGGGGCTAAATTCACCCCTCCACTTT; CDR3: CASRQGLNSPLHF
V: TRBV11-3; size: -; D: -; J: TRBJ2-2; DNA: TGTGCCAGCAGCCCAGGGTTGGACACCGGGGAGCTGTTTTTT; CDR3: CASSPGLDTGELFF
V: TRBV6-5; size: -; D: -; J: TRBJ1-4; DNA: TGTGCCAGCAGACGAGGGACGACCGAAAGTGAAAAACTGTTTTTT; CDR3: CASRRGTTESEKLFF
V: TRBV5-1; size: -; D: -; J: TRBJ1-1; DNA: TGCGCCAGCAGCTTGGAGCAGGTTGAAGCTTTCTTT; CDR3: CASSLEQVEAFF
V: TRBV4-1; size: -; D: TRBD1; J: TRBJ1-6; DNA: TGCGCCAGCAGCCAATCTACAGGGGTAGGTTCACCCCTCCACTTT; CDR3: CASSQSTGVGSPLHF
V: TRBV2; size: -; D: TRBD1; J: TRBJ1-5; DNA: TGTGCCAGCAGGCAAAACAGGGGGCTGAACAATCAGCCCCAGCATTTT; CDR3: CASRQNRGLNNQPQHF
V: TRBV15; size: -; D: TRBD1; J: TRBJ1-1; DNA: TGTGCCACCAGCAGAGGGGACAGGGGGACGGACACTGAAGCTTTCTTT; CDR3: CATSRGDRGTDTEAFF
V: TRBV18; size: -; D: -; J: TRBJ1-5; DNA: TGTGCCAGCTCACCGGGGAATTCCAATCAGCCCCAGCATTTT; CDR3: CASSPGNSNQPQHF
V: TRBV28; size: -; D: -; J: TRBJ2-7; DNA: TGTGCCAGCAGAGGCCGGGACAAACTAGTCTACGAGCCGTACTTC; CDR3: CASRGRDKLVYEPYF